The 9 T cell receptor beta chains given below trace back to one sample, sequenced in a study of blood T cell repertoires in COVID-19. TCRdb's copy holds only in-frame clones and misses some; the assay was immunoSEQ multiplex PCR. The table has fewer than 45,000 clones, under 90% seen once. Sequencing was carried out using peripheral blood. The receptors stem from a man in his 60s with COVID-19, enrolled during active disease.

CDR3: CASRRQGNQPQHF. The CDR3 DNA reads TGTGCCAGTAGGAGACAGGGGAATCAGCCCCAGCATTTT. This chain uses TRBV19 with TRBJ1-5, with 8 bases lining up with TRBD1. This CDR3 contains 13 residues. CDR1 and CDR2 (germline): LNHDA, SQIVND (reference sequence). Trimming took 6 bases from V and 4 from J; bases not matched to a gene: 2.

The V call is TRBV12-3 or TRBV12-4, the J call TRBJ1-1; tentative D call: TRBD1 (6 bases). The CDR3 is 12 residues long. The V end was cut by 3 bases, the J end by 10 bases, with 12 bases between. CDR3: CASSFSQGPAFF. CDR3 DNA: TGTGCCAGCAGTTTCTCCCAGGGGCCAGCTTTCTTT.

This chain joins TRBV27 and TRBJ2-4; 11 bases are a match to TRBD2. The CDR3 is 14 amino acids. V lost 2 bases to trimming and J lost 8 bases; unmatched junction nucleotides: 2. Germline CDR1 and CDR2: MNHEY and SMNVEV (reference sequence). DNA for the CDR3: TGTGCCAGCAGTTTAATAGCGGGAGGGTACATTCAGTACTTC. Protein: CASSLIAGGYIQYF.

The V gene is TRBV4-1, the J gene TRBJ1-2, with TRBD1 matching over 8 bases. Unmatched junction bases numbered 16, after V lost 3 bases and J lost 7 bases. The CDR3 totals 17 residues. Germline CDR1 reads MGHRA; CDR2 reads YSYEKL. The CDR3 protein is CASSQESGGRGKAGYTF. CDR3 DNA: TGCGCCAGCAGCCAGGAGTCAGGGGGCCGGGGGAAGGCTGGCTACACCTTC.

This clone came up a few times. The CDR3 nucleotides are TGTGCCAGCGGGCCTAGCGGGAGGGGGAACGAGCAGTACTTC. It encodes CASGPSGRGNEQYF. This chain links TRBV7-3 with TRBJ2-7, with TRBD2 matching 12 bases. Looked up from germline, CDR1 is SGHTA and CDR2 is FQGTGA. Germline trimming cut 8 bases from V and 5 bases from J; bases unmatched to any gene: 7. The CDR3 is made up of 14 amino acids.

This chain links TRBV27 with TRBJ1-4, with 7 bases that match TRBD1. The length of the CDR3 is 16 residues. The germline gives CDR1 MNHEY, CDR2 SMNVEV (reference sequence). After removal of 5 bases from V and 2 bases from J, the junction contained 8 bases not matched to a gene. CDR3 DNA sequence: TGTGCCAGCAGTCCCTTAGACAGGGTCACTAATGAAAAACTGTTTTTT. This codes for CASSPLDRVTNEKLFF.

The chain employs TRBV12-3 or TRBV12-4 and TRBJ1-1; D is uncertain. Between the trimmed V and J ends, which lost 5 bases and 5 bases, there was a span of 9 bases. This CDR3 region has 12 residues. CDR3 residues: CASSLTRTEAFF. Here the CDR3 DNA reads TGTGCCAGCAGTCTGACGAGGACTGAAGCTTTCTTT.

The V gene is TRBV27, the J gene TRBJ2-6, with a possible D match to TRBD1 (6 bases). Looked up from germline, CDR1 is MNHEY and CDR2 is SMNVEV (reference sequence). The CDR3 is 15 residues long. The V and J ends lost 8 bases and 0 bases respectively, with 11 bases between them. The CDR3 DNA sequence: TGTGCCAGCCGAACAGGGAACTCTGGGGCCAACGTCCTGACTTTC. It specifies CASRTGNSGANVLTF.

The CDR3 loop is CATSRRQGRNEQFF. CDR3 nucleotides: TGTGCCACCAGCAGAAGACAGGGGAGGAATGAGCAGTTCTTC. The rearrangement links TRBV15 to TRBJ2-1; TRBD1 agrees at 8 bases. Germline CDR1 is LNHNV and CDR2 is YYDKDF (reference sequence). With V trimmed by 2 bases and J by 7 bases, 4 bases remained unmatched. The CDR3 contains 14 residues.